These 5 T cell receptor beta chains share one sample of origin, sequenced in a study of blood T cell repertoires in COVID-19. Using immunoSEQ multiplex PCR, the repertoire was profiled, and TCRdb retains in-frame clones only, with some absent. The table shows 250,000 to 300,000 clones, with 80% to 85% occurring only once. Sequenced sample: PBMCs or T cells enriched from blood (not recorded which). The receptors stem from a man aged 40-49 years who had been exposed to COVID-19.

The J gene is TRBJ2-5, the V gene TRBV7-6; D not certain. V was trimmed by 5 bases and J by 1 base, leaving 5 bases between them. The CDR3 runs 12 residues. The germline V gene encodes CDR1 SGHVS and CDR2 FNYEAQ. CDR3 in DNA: TGTGCCAGCAGCCGGGTCCAAGAGACCCAGTACTTC. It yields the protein CASSRVQETQYF.

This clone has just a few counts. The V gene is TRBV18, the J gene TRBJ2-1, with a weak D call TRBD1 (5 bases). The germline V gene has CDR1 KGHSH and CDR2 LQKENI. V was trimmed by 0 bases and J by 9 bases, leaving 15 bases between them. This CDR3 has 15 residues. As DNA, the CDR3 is TGTGCCAGCTCACCACCAGGGGTCAGGGTCGCTGAGCAGTTCTTC. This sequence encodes CASSPPGVRVAEQFF.

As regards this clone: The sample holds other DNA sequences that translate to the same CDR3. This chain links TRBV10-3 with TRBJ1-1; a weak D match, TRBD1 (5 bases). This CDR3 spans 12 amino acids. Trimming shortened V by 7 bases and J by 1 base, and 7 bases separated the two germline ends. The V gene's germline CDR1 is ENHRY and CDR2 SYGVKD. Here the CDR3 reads CAITTGNTEAFF. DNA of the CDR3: TGTGCCATCACCACAGGGAACACTGAAGCTTTCTTT.

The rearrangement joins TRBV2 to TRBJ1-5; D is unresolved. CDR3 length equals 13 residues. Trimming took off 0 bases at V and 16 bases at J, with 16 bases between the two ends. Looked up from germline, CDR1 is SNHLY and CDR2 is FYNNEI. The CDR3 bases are TGTGCCAGCAGTGAAGCGCGGGATAGGTCCCGACATTTT. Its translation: CASSEARDRSRHF.

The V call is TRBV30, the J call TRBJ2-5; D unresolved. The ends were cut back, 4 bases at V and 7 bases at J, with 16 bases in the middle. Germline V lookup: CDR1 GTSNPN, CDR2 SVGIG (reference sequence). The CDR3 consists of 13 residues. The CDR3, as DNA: TGTGCCTGGATACCGTCCGCGAGTGTGACCCAGTACTTC. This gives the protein CAWIPSASVTQYF.